These 23 T cell receptor beta chains share one sample of origin, sequenced in a study of blood T cell repertoires in COVID-19. TCRdb's copy holds only in-frame clones and misses some; the assay was immunoSEQ multiplex PCR. Of approximately 230,000 clones in the sample, 88% are singletons; the top ten hold over 1.1%. Sequenced input: peripheral blood. These receptors all come from a man older than 75 with acute or convalescent COVID-19.

V gene TRBV15 combines with J gene TRBJ2-7, with D perhaps matching TRBD2 (6 bases). Deletions cut 0 bases from V and 0 bases from J, with 12 bases between. CDR1 and CDR2 from the germline V gene are LNHNV and YYDKDF (reference sequence). This CDR3 comprises 16 residues. The CDR3, as DNA: TGTGCCACCAGCAGAGATAACCGGGACTTCTCCTACGAGCAGTACTTC. As protein: CATSRDNRDFSYEQYF.

The gene calls are TRBV7-2 and TRBJ2-5; maybe TRBD2 (7 bases). Germline V gene data show CDR1 as SGHTA and CDR2 as FQGNSA. V gave up 1 base and J gave up 4 bases, with 13 bases separating them. The CDR3 is made up of 15 amino acids. The CDR3 spells CASSLGGGGGETQYF. In DNA, the CDR3 is TGTGCCAGCAGCTTAGGCGGGGGAGGGGGAGAGACCCAGTACTTC.

The chain employs TRBV3-1 (or the pseudogene TRBV3-2) and TRBJ2-3; D perhaps matches TRBD2 (6 bases). V was pared by 2 bases and J by 4 bases, with 13 bases between. Per germline, CDR1 LGHDT and CDR2 YNNKEL (reference sequence). The CDR3 has 15 amino acids. CDR3 protein: CASSQNPGDSDTQYF. DNA for the CDR3: TGTGCCAGCAGCCAAAATCCGGGGGACTCAGATACGCAGTATTTT.

This clone came up once. V usage is TRBV28 and J usage is TRBJ2-2; D is possibly TRBD1 (5 bases). V was pared by 3 bases and J by 0 bases, with 8 bases between. The CDR3 has 15 amino acids. Germline CDR1 and CDR2: MDHEN and SYDVKM. The CDR3 DNA is TGTGCCAGCAGTTTGCCACAGGCGAACACCGGGGAGCTGTTTTTT. This encodes CASSLPQANTGELFF.

The chain joins TRBV12-3 or TRBV12-4 to TRBJ2-5; the D gene is possibly TRBD1 (6 bases). The CDR3 has 13 residues. V shed 7 bases and J shed 3 bases, with 12 bases lying between them. The DNA of the CDR3 is TGTGCCAGCAACACCGGGACAAAAGAGACCCAGTACTTC. Its translation: CASNTGTKETQYF.

The J gene is TRBJ2-3, the V gene TRBV14, with a weak D call TRBD2 (5 bases). V lost 4 bases to trimming and J lost 6 bases, with 8 bases between them. This CDR3 has 12 amino acids. Germline V lookup: CDR1 SGHDN, CDR2 FVKESK. This CDR3 reads CASSPGEDTQYF. In DNA, the CDR3 is TGTGCCAGCAGCCCCGGGGAGGATACGCAGTATTTT.

The V and J genes are TRBV24-1 and TRBJ1-5, with TRBD1 as a possible D gene (5 bases). The CDR3 is 16 residues long. Germline V CDR1 and CDR2: KGHDR, SFDVKD. Trimming shortened V by 4 bases and J by 1 base, and 13 bases separated the two germline ends. This CDR3 is CATSDGGVWSNQPQHF. The CDR3 DNA reads TGTGCCACCAGTGACGGAGGGGTTTGGAGCAATCAGCCCCAGCATTTT.

CDR3 amino acids: CASSVPLAGGPSSTDTQYF. The DNA for the CDR3 is TGTGCCAGCAGCGTACCACTAGCGGGGGGGCCATCTAGCACAGATACGCAGTATTTT. The chain links TRBV9 to TRBJ2-3, with 13 bases identical to TRBD2. The length of the CDR3 is 19 residues. With V trimmed by 1 base and J by 0 bases, 8 bases remained unmatched. Germline V gene data show CDR1 as SGDLS and CDR2 as YYNGEE.

The chain uses TRBV5-6 and TRBJ2-1, with 8 bases lining up with TRBD1. Germline V lookup: CDR1 SGHDT, CDR2 YYEEEE. The CDR3 is 14 residues long. Trimming at V came to 4 bases and at J to 7 bases, leaving 7 bases not matched to a gene. The CDR3 reads CASSRQTGANEQFF. The CDR3 nucleotides read TGTGCCAGCAGCCGCCAGACAGGGGCAAATGAGCAGTTCTTC. The variable domain in full, with the rest retrieved from reference TRBV5-6 and TRBJ2-1, is DAGVTQSPTHLIKTRGQQVTLRCSPKSGHDTVSWYQQALGQGPQFIFQYYEEEERQRGNFPDRFSGHQFPNYSSELNVNALLLGDSALYLCASSRQTGANEQFFGPGTRLTVL.

The CDR3 nucleotides are TGTGCCAGCAGCCCCCCCCGGACAGCGAACACCGGGGAGCTGTTTTTT. Amino acids: CASSPPRTANTGELFF. The V call is TRBV3-1 (or the pseudogene TRBV3-2), the J call TRBJ2-2; D possibly corresponds to TRBD1 (6 bases). Germline CDR1 LGHDT, CDR2 YNNKEL (reference sequence). Trimming took 4 bases from V and 0 from J, leaving 12 bases between them. This CDR3 is built from 16 residues.

This clone has only one observation. The chain carries TRBV7-3 and TRBJ2-1; 10 nucleotides match TRBD2. The CDR3 consists of 15 residues. V shed 3 bases and J 5 bases; nucleotides not matched to a gene: 4. CDR1 and CDR2 from the germline V gene are SGHTA and FQGTGA. The CDR3 loop reads CASSFLAGANNEQFF. In nucleotides, the CDR3 is TGTGCCAGCAGCTTTCTAGCGGGAGCCAACAATGAGCAGTTCTTC. The entire variable domain, with the rest obtained from reference TRBV7-3 and TRBJ2-1, is as follows: GAGVSQTPSNKVTEKGKYVELRCDPISGHTALYWYRQSLGQGPEFLIYFQGTGAADDSGLPNDRFFAVRPEGSVSTLKIQRTERGDSAVYLCASSFLAGANNEQFFGPGTRLTVL.

This clone has a handful of counts. The same CDR3 can be traced to other DNA sequences in this sample. V usage is TRBV5-5 and J usage is TRBJ1-5, with a tentative D call TRBD1 (6 bases). The CDR3 spans 14 residues. V shed 4 bases and J shed 1 base, with 9 bases lying between them. Per the germline V gene, CDR1 is SGHKS and CDR2 is YYEKEE (reference sequence). The CDR3, as DNA: TGTGCCAGCAGCCGGGACATAAGCAATCAGCCCCAGCATTTT. Its translation is CASSRDISNQPQHF. Together with reference TRBV5-5 and TRBJ1-5, the CDR3 gives the full variable domain: DAGVTQSPTHLIKTRGQQVTLRCSPISGHKSVSWYQQVLGQGPQFIFQYYEKEERGRGNFPDRFSARQFPNYSSELNVNALLLGDSALYLCASSRDISNQPQHFGDGTRLSIL.

The sample holds one count of this clone. This chain connects TRBV4-1 to TRBJ2-5, with 7 bases identical to TRBD2. Trimming at V came to 0 bases and at J to 2 bases, leaving 6 bases not matched to a gene. Germline CDR1 and CDR2: MGHRA and YSYEKL. This CDR3 has 16 residues. The CDR3 bases are TGCGCCAGCAGCCAAGAGTCGGCGGGGGTACAAGAGACCCAGTACTTC. Protein product: CASSQESAGVQETQYF.

The J gene is TRBJ2-7, the V gene TRBV6-5, with D possibly TRBD1 on 5 matching bases. Germline assignment: CDR1 MNHEY and CDR2 SVGAGI. The CDR3 extends over 13 amino acids. Trimming left V 4 bases short and J 2 bases short, with 9 bases between. Here the CDR3 reads CASSLGVPYEQYF. The CDR3 DNA sequence: TGTGCCAGCAGTTTAGGGGTCCCCTACGAGCAGTACTTC.

The V call is TRBV4-2, the J call TRBJ2-7; TRBD2 matches at 9 bases. Germline V lookup: CDR1 LGHNA, CDR2 YNFKEQ. The V and J ends lost 0 bases and 6 bases, in that order; junction bases with no gene match: 6. This CDR3 region has 15 residues. For the CDR3, the DNA is TGTGCCAGCAGCCAAGATGTAGCGGGGGATGGCGAGCAGTACTTC. This translates into CASSQDVAGDGEQYF.

The chain uses TRBV11-2 and TRBJ2-7, with D possibly TRBD2 on 5 matching bases. The CDR3 is made up of 13 amino acids. Trimming left V 2 bases short and J 5 bases short, with 10 bases between. CDR1 SGHAT and CDR2 FQNNGV come from the germline V gene. The CDR3: CASSLSNGDEQYF. The DNA for the CDR3 is TGTGCCAGCAGCTTAAGTAACGGGGACGAGCAGTACTTC. The whole variable domain, filled in from reference TRBV11-2 and TRBJ2-7, reads EAGVAQSPRYKIIEKRQSVAFWCNPISGHATLYWYQQILGQGPKLLIQFQNNGVVDDSQLPKDRFSAERLKGVDSTLKIQPAKLEDSAVYLCASSLSNGDEQYFGPGTRLTVT.

About this clone itself: One junction end does not reproduce the germline sequence, and a read error may be involved. The chain carries TRBV6-1 and TRBJ1-4; TRBD1 agrees at 9 bases. This CDR3 spans 15 amino acids. Germline CDR1 MNHNS, CDR2 SASEGT. The CDR3, as DNA: TGTGCCAGCAATGAACAGGGGGCGAGGGTTGAAAAACTGTTTTTT. The encoded protein is CASNEQGARVEKLFF.

The rearrangement links TRBV2 to TRBJ1-3, with D uncertain. The CDR3 has 15 amino acids. The V end was cut by 6 bases, the J end by 0 bases, with 12 bases between. Germline CDR1 reads SNHLY; CDR2 reads FYNNEI. The CDR3 bases are TGTGCCAGCAGCGACTACGGTTACTCTGGAAACACCATATATTTT. Translating gives CASSDYGYSGNTIYF.

The chain recombines TRBV23-1 with TRBJ1-5; TRBD1 aligns across 7 bases. TRBV23-1 is treated as an ORF (open reading frame) with a function not yet certain. Losses at the gene ends were 3 bases for V and 4 bases for J; bases not matched to a gene: 6. The CDR3 runs to 15 residues. The CDR3 loop reads CASSQQTGRNQPQHF. CDR3 sequence (DNA): TGCGCCAGCAGTCAGCAGACAGGGAGGAATCAGCCCCAGCATTTT.

The chain is built from TRBV5-1 and TRBJ1-4; D unresolved. This CDR3 has 16 residues. Trimming took off 4 bases at V and 5 bases at J, with 18 bases between the two ends. The V gene's germline CDR1 is SGHRS and CDR2 YFSETQ. CDR3 region: CASSPDGTGGNEKLFF. The CDR3, as DNA: TGCGCCAGCAGCCCTGATGGTACCGGAGGGAATGAAAAACTGTTTTTT.

In this sample, this clone turned up a few times. This chain uses TRBV5-4 with TRBJ2-7, with a tentative D call TRBD1 (6 bases). The germline gives CDR1 SGHNT, CDR2 YYREEE (reference sequence). The CDR3 contains 14 residues. Trimming removed 5 bases at V and 1 base at J, with 13 bases between. This chain's CDR3 is CASSSYDRSYEQYF. CDR3 bases: TGTGCCAGCAGTTCCTACGACAGGTCCTACGAGCAGTACTTC. Combining the CDR3 with reference TRBV5-4 and TRBJ2-7 gives the whole variable domain ETGVTQSPTHLIKTRGQQVTLRCSSQSGHNTVSWYQQALGQGPQFIFQYYREEENGRGNFPPRFSGLQFPNYSSELNVNALELDDSALYLCASSSYDRSYEQYFGPGTRLTVT.

V is TRBV6-4 and J is TRBJ1-1; no reliable D call. CDR1 and CDR2 (germline): MRHNA, SNTAGT. V shed 6 bases and J shed 10 bases, with 21 bases lying between them. This CDR3 spans 14 amino acids. CDR3 DNA sequence: TGTGCCAGCAGAGAACAGCCACAAGCCTTCAGAGCTTTCTTT. Translated, it gives CASREQPQAFRAFF.

This clone was seen a handful of times. The J gene is TRBJ2-1, the V gene TRBV11-3; 14 nucleotides align to TRBD2. V dropped 5 bases and J dropped 7; count of bases not matched to a gene: 7. Per the germline V gene, CDR1 is SGHNT and CDR2 is YENEEA. The CDR3 length is 16 residues. The CDR3 nucleotides are TGTGCCAGCAGCCCCGGGACTAGCGGGAGTAGTAATGAGCAGTTCTTC. The encoded protein is CASSPGTSGSSNEQFF.